This TCR beta chain appears in the sequencing data of a study of T cell responses to AZD1222 COVID-19 vaccine. Repertoires were generated with immunoSEQ multiplex PCR, while TCRdb's copy carries only in-frame clones and drops some. Altogether some 130,000 clones are present, about 90% being singletons, with the ten largest covering about 2%. This CDR3 region has 20 residues. V was pared by 3 bases and J by 1 base, with 21 bases of the junction left unmatched. Germline values: CDR1 SGDLS, CDR2 YYNGEE. Sequences were derived from peripheral blood, sampled on day 0 of AZD1222 vaccination. This chain joins TRBV9 and TRBJ1-2, with 7 bases matching TRBD1. The sequence derives from an adult in good health. The chain's CDR3 is CASSGQGGTELLSVNYGYTF. As DNA, the CDR3 is TGTGCCAGCAGCGGCCAAGGTGGGACAGAACTATTAAGCGTTAACTATGGCTACACCTTC.